The 25 T cell receptor beta chains below all came from one sample that was sequenced in a study of blood T cell repertoires in COVID-19. The method was immunoSEQ multiplex PCR; TCRdb's version includes in-frame clones alone and lacks a portion of them. Of about 180,000 clones detected, approximately 86% appear once; the ten largest clones hold 8% to 10%. Specimen: peripheral blood. The receptors here all came from a man aged 50-59 years with active or convalescent COVID-19.

This clone has a single count. This chain links TRBV24-1 with TRBJ2-3, with D possibly matching TRBD2 (5 bases). CDR1 and CDR2 from the germline V gene are KGHDR and SFDVKD. The ends were cut back, 6 bases at V and 2 bases at J, with 11 bases in the middle. The CDR3 consists of 14 residues. DNA of the CDR3: TGTGCCACCAGTCTGAGCGGAATCACAGATACGCAGTATTTT. Translated: CATSLSGITDTQYF.

The chain recombines TRBV24-1 with TRBJ2-5; TRBD1 aligns across 12 bases. This CDR3 comprises 18 residues. In germline, CDR1 is KGHDR, CDR2 SFDVKD. After removal of 0 bases from V and 5 bases from J, the junction contained 9 bases not matched to a gene. CDR3 DNA: TGTGCCACCAGTGATTTGTCGGAGGGGACAGGGGGCCGTGAGACCCAGTACTTC. The encoded protein is CATSDLSEGTGGRETQYF.

V is TRBV2 and J is TRBJ2-5, with a possible D match to TRBD1 (6 bases). V was shortened by 4 bases and J by 7 bases, with 13 bases between the two germline ends. This CDR3 spans 13 amino acids. Per the germline V gene, CDR1 is SNHLY and CDR2 is FYNNEI. The CDR3, as DNA: TGTGCCAGCAGTGTGGGCCCGACAGGGACCCAGTACTTC. It codes for CASSVGPTGTQYF.

The chain recombines TRBV7-9 with TRBJ1-2; 10 bases agree with TRBD1. The V gene end was trimmed by 3 bases and the J gene end by 7 bases; junction bases not matched to a gene: 8. This CDR3 comprises 15 residues. Germline CDR1 SEHNR, CDR2 FQNEAQ (reference sequence). CDR3 residues: CASSLGGQGFGGYTF. The DNA of the CDR3 is TGTGCCAGCAGCTTGGGGGGACAGGGGTTTGGTGGCTACACCTTC.

This clone was recorded only once. This sequence joins TRBV10-2 and TRBJ1-5; D ambiguous. The ends were cut back, 0 bases at V and 3 bases at J, with 9 bases in the middle. In germline, CDR1 is WSHSY, CDR2 SAAADI. The CDR3 extends over 15 amino acids. CDR3 bases: TGCGCCAGCAGTGAGTCACGAGGGAACAATCAGCCCCAGCATTTT. Its translation: CASSESRGNNQPQHF.

The rearrangement uses TRBV30 and TRBJ1-1; 8 positions match TRBD1. Germline lookup yields CDR1 GTSNPN and CDR2 SVGIG (reference sequence). The CDR3 is made up of 15 amino acids. V lost 2 bases, J lost 3 bases, and 8 bases stayed unmatched. The CDR3 bases are TGTGCCTGGAGTCTGACAGGGGCTAGGGACACTGAAGCTTTCTTT. Translated, it gives CAWSLTGARDTEAFF.

The CDR3 loop reads CASSKRQVNTGELFF. As DNA, the CDR3 is TGTGCCAGCAGTAAACGACAAGTGAACACCGGGGAGCTGTTTTTT. This chain connects TRBV6-5 to TRBJ2-2; D is unresolved. Germline V CDR1 and CDR2: MNHEY, SVGAGI. V was shortened by 5 bases and J by 1 base, with 11 bases between the two germline ends. The CDR3 totals 15 residues.

The chain couples TRBV3-1 (or the pseudogene TRBV3-2) to TRBJ1-5, with D uncertain. The CDR3 is made up of 13 amino acids. Trimming shortened V by 1 base and J by 7 bases, and 8 bases separated the two germline ends. Germline V CDR1 and CDR2: LGHDT, YNNKEL (reference sequence). CDR3 DNA: TGTGCCAGCAGCCAAGGTCTGAGGCAGCCCCAGCATTTT. Its translation: CASSQGLRQPQHF.

The CDR3 sequence is CATSDSPGQGVKGYTF. The CDR3 nucleotides are TGTGCCACCAGTGATTCCCCGGGACAGGGCGTAAAAGGCTACACCTTC. The chain has TRBV24-1 and TRBJ1-2; 9 bases fit TRBD1. The CDR3 is made up of 16 amino acids. After removal of 2 bases from V and 8 bases from J, the junction contained 11 bases not matched to a gene. The germline gives CDR1 KGHDR, CDR2 SFDVKD.

The gene calls are TRBV28 and TRBJ1-4; 10 nucleotides match TRBD1. The CDR3 has 18 residues. Germline assignment: CDR1 MDHEN and CDR2 SYDVKM. V lost 4 bases, J lost 0 bases, and 8 bases stayed unmatched. CDR3 in amino acids: CASSWLGTGVTTNEKLFF. In nucleotides, the CDR3 is TGTGCCAGCAGTTGGTTGGGGACAGGGGTCACAACTAATGAAAAACTGTTTTTT.

This chain uses TRBV7-2 with TRBJ2-7, with TRBD2 identical over 9 bases. The CDR3 covers 13 residues. V lost 6 bases, J lost 7 bases, and 7 bases stayed unmatched. Germline CDR1 reads SGHTA; CDR2 reads FQGNSA. The CDR3 region has the DNA TGTGCCAGCAGGCGGACTAGCGTCGGGGAGCAGTACTTC. It translates to CASRRTSVGEQYF.

The chain couples TRBV2 to TRBJ2-5; D might be TRBD1 (6 bases). Germline CDR1 and CDR2: SNHLY and FYNNEI. V dropped 4 bases and J dropped 4 bases, with 13 bases sitting between them. The length of the CDR3 is 14 residues. CDR3 sequence reads: CASSGNRDGETQYF. In DNA form, the CDR3 reads TGTGCCAGCAGTGGGAACAGGGACGGAGAGACCCAGTACTTC.

Only a few counts were recorded for this clone. This chain links TRBV7-3 with TRBJ1-5, with a possible D match to TRBD1 (5 bases). CDR3 length equals 14 residues. Looked up from germline, CDR1 is SGHTA and CDR2 is FQGTGA. Trimming removed 2 bases from V and 9 bases from J, with 14 bases in between. The DNA of the CDR3 is TGTGCCAGCAGCTTAGGTACAGGAAGTCCGCCCCAGCATTTT. Translation gives CASSLGTGSPPQHF.

This clone has only one observation. The chain combines TRBV4-1 with TRBJ2-1, with D possibly matching TRBD1 (6 bases). V was cut by 1 base and J by 10 bases, with 11 bases left in between. Germline CDR1 and CDR2: MGHRA and YSYEKL. This CDR3 has 13 residues. The CDR3 DNA follows: TGCGCCAGCAGCCAAGTTCCCCAGGGGGAGCAGTTCTTC. Its translation is CASSQVPQGEQFF.

The gene calls are TRBV7-9 and TRBJ2-1; TRBD2 matches 8 bases. The J segment lost 9 bases and the V segment lost 7 bases, leaving 8 bases of the junction unmatched. The CDR3 has 13 residues. The germline V gene has CDR1 SEHNR and CDR2 FQNEAQ (reference sequence). The CDR3 sequence is CASKGLGTFEQFF. The CDR3 DNA is TGTGCCAGCAAGGGACTAGGAACGTTTGAGCAGTTCTTC.

The chain recombines TRBV6-5 with TRBJ2-1; 7 positions agree with TRBD2. CDR1 and CDR2 (germline): MNHEY, SVGAGI. This CDR3 contains 12 residues. Trimming took 5 bases from V and 9 from J; bases not matched to a gene: 4. CDR3 bases: TGTGCCAGCAGTCGGCCGGGAGGTGAGCAGTTCTTC. Translating it yields CASSRPGGEQFF.

The chain employs TRBV27 and TRBJ1-1; unclear D gene. V lost 7 bases and J 1 base, leaving 10 bases between the germline ends. This CDR3 is 13 amino acids long. CDR1 and CDR2 (germline): MNHEY, SMNVEV (reference sequence). CDR3: CASKRAKNTEAFF. CDR3 nucleotide sequence: TGTGCCAGCAAAAGAGCAAAGAACACTGAAGCTTTCTTT.

This clone turned up a few times. The genes are TRBV9 and TRBJ2-1; perhaps TRBD2 as D (6 bases). The CDR3 totals 15 residues. Germline CDR1 reads SGDLS; CDR2 reads YYNGEE. Trimming took off 0 bases at V and 7 bases at J, with 14 bases between the two ends. The CDR3 reads CASSVDPGAGNEQFF. Here the CDR3 DNA reads TGTGCCAGCAGCGTAGACCCTGGGGCGGGGAATGAGCAGTTCTTC. Full variable domain (remainder filled in from reference TRBV9 and TRBJ2-1): DSGVTQTPKHLITATGQRVTLRCSPRSGDLSVYWYQQSLDQGLQFLIQYYNGEERAKGNILERFSAQQFPDLHSELNLSSLELGDSALYFCASSVDPGAGNEQFFGPGTRLTVL.

The sample holds one count of this clone. The chain carries TRBV11-2 and TRBJ2-5; 7 bases match TRBD1. The CDR3 totals 14 residues. Germline CDR1 SGHAT, CDR2 FQNNGV. Unmatched junction bases numbered 6, after V lost 3 bases and J lost 5 bases. DNA of the CDR3: TGTGCCAGCAGCTTCCGACAGGGCAGGGAGACCCAGTACTTC. Translated: CASSFRQGRETQYF. Combining the CDR3 with reference TRBV11-2 and TRBJ2-5 gives the whole variable domain EAGVAQSPRYKIIEKRQSVAFWCNPISGHATLYWYQQILGQGPKLLIQFQNNGVVDDSQLPKDRFSAERLKGVDSTLKIQPAKLEDSAVYLCASSFRQGRETQYFGPGTRLLVL.

This clone was detected a few times. The CDR3 coding sequence is TGTGCCAGCAGCCGAGGAGGAAAGCGGAGCCTCCAAGAGACCCAGTACTTC. It yields the protein CASSRGGKRSLQETQYF. The chain recombines TRBV7-6 with TRBJ2-5, with a tentative D call TRBD2 (5 bases). Germline lookup yields CDR1 SGHVS and CDR2 FNYEAQ. The CDR3 sequence is 17 residues long. The V end was cut by 5 bases, the J end by 1 base, with 20 bases between.

The chain has TRBV11-2 and TRBJ2-2; D perhaps matches TRBD1 (6 bases). The CDR3 totals 15 residues. V lost 0 bases and J lost 5, with 10 bases in between. The germline V gene has CDR1 SGHAT and CDR2 FQNNGV. The CDR3 DNA sequence: TGTGCCAGCAGCTTAGATCCAGGGGTGACCGGGGAGCTGTTTTTT. Its translation is CASSLDPGVTGELFF. Looking up the rest from reference TRBV11-2 and TRBJ2-2 gives the full variable domain: EAGVAQSPRYKIIEKRQSVAFWCNPISGHATLYWYQQILGQGPKLLIQFQNNGVVDDSQLPKDRFSAERLKGVDSTLKIQPAKLEDSAVYLCASSLDPGVTGELFFGEGSRLTVL.

The chain has TRBV30 and TRBJ1-1, with 8 bases fitting TRBD1. Germline V gene data show CDR1 as GTSNPN and CDR2 as SVGIG (reference sequence). This CDR3 contains 14 residues. The V gene end was trimmed by 1 base and the J gene end by 11 bases; junction bases not matched to a gene: 12. CDR3 DNA sequence: TGTGCCTGGAGTGCCGGGACAGGAGGCGATAAGGCTTTCTTT. Its protein product is CAWSAGTGGDKAFF.

The genes are TRBV4-1 and TRBJ2-7, with D unclear. Germline-derived CDR1 and CDR2 are MGHRA and YSYEKL. CDR3 size: 13 residues. Trimming shortened V by 1 base and J by 0 bases, and 4 bases separated the two germline ends. The CDR3 is CASSQASSYEQYF. The CDR3, as DNA: TGCGCCAGCAGCCAAGCTAGCTCCTACGAGCAGTACTTC.

This chain links TRBV4-2 with TRBJ1-2, with 10 bases identical to TRBD1. Trimming cost V 0 bases and J 11 bases; bases outside gene matches: 12. The CDR3 runs to 16 residues. The germline gives CDR1 LGHNA, CDR2 YNFKEQ. Here the CDR3 DNA reads TGTGCCAGCAGCCAAGACCAGGACAGGGGGATAAGAGGTTACACCTTC. Its translation: CASSQDQDRGIRGYTF.

V and J are TRBV7-6 and TRBJ2-1; 8 positions match TRBD1. With 3 bases clipped from V and 2 bases from J, the junction kept 3 bases outside the gene matches. The length of the CDR3 is 15 residues. Germline loops: CDR1 SGHVS, CDR2 FNYEAQ. For the CDR3, the DNA is TGTGCCAGCAGCTTCGGCAGGGGGCCCTACAATGAGCAGTTCTTC. As protein: CASSFGRGPYNEQFF.